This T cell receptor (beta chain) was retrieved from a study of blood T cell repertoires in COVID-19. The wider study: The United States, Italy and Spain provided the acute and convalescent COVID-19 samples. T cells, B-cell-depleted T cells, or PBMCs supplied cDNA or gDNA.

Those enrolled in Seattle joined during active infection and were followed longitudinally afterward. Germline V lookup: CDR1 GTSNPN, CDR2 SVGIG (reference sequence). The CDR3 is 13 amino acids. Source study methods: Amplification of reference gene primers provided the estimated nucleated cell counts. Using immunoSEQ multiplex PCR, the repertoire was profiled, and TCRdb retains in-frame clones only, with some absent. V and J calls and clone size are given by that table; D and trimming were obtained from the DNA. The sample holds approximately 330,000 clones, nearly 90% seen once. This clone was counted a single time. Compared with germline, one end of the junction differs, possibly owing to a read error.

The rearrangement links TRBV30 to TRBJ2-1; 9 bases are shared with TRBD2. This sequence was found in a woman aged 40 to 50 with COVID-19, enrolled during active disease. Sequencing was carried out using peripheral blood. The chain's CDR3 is CARRALAGNEQFF. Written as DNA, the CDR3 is TGTGCCCGGAGGGCCCTAGCGGGAAATGAGCAGTTCTTC. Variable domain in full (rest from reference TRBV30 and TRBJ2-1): SQTIHQWPATLVQPVGSPLSLECTVEGTSNPNLYWYRQAAGRGLQLLFYSVGIGQISSEVPQNLSASRPQDRQFILSSKKLLLSDSGFYLCARRALAGNEQFFGPGTRLTVL.